The T cell receptor beta chain described here comes from a study of blood T cell repertoires in COVID-19. As for the study in general: Whether acute or convalescent, the COVID-19 samples came from the United States, Italy and Spain. PBMCs, B-cell-depleted T cells, or T cells provided the cDNA or gDNA that made up the material.

This clone appeared a few times. Per the study methods: Reference gene primer amplification yielded estimated nucleated cell counts. Libraries were prepared by immunoSEQ multiplex PCR; TCRdb keeps only in-frame clonotypes and omits some of them. D and trimming come from the DNA, and the V and J calls and clone size come from that table. The sample carries 200,000 to 300,000 clones, 83% recorded once. The clonotype comes from a human donor in a cohort sampled during active COVID-19. Sequencing input: peripheral blood.

CDR3 residues: CASSPSVAGRYNEQFF. The CDR3 DNA is TGTGCCAGTAGCCCCTCGGTGGCAGGTCGCTACAATGAGCAGTTCTTC. The chain recombines TRBV19 with TRBJ2-1, with D uncertain. V was pared by 6 bases and J by 3 bases, with 18 bases between. CDR1 is LNHDA and CDR2 is SQIVND in the germline V gene (reference sequence). This CDR3 region has 16 residues.